The clone carrying this T cell receptor beta chain was seen repeatedly, ten times or more. Germline CDR1 and CDR2: KGHDR and SFDVKD. The CDR3 is made up of 13 amino acids. Deletions cut 4 bases from V and 3 bases from J, with 8 bases between. The data stem from a study of T cells in Graves' hyperthyroidism and ophthalmopathy. RNA transcripts served as the template for amplifying TCR beta CDR3 regions. The TCR CDR3 first-round RT-PCR relied on the HTBI primer set. One entry per CDR3 protein, called by TCRdb with MiXCR from the multiplex PCR reads. The sample records hundreds of thousands of distinct CDR3 sequences, under 15% being singletons.

The source of this sequence is a man between 18 and 29 years old with Graves' ophthalmopathy. Sequencing was done on a sample of blood. The chain couples TRBV24-1 to TRBJ1-1; unclear D gene. The DNA of the CDR3 is TGTGCCACCAGTGACCCTCACTACACTGAAGCTTTCTTT. It encodes CATSDPHYTEAFF.